This T cell receptor (beta chain) was recorded in a study of shared T cell receptors in the human thymus. The V gene's germline CDR1 is LGHNA and CDR2 YSLEER. The CDR3 has 18 residues. J lost 1 base, V lost 0 bases, and 10 bases had no gene match. Profiling relied on immunoSEQ multiplex PCR, and the TCRdb table lists in-frame clones only, not all of them. The repertoire holds under 700,000 clones, with 75% to 80% as singletons. These data are also associated with another study on human thymus T cells. That study reports: Thymic tissue was derived from resections collected during corrective heart surgery. Within thymic and blood repertoires, V and J gene usage appeared to be biased.

This chain connects TRBV4-3 to TRBJ2-5, with TRBD2 matching over 8 bases. The receptor's source is a boy under three years old with a congenital heart defect. Sequencing was done on a sample of thymocytes. The CDR3 bases are TGCGCCAGCAGCCAAGATAGGAAGGCGGGAGGTTCCCAAGAGACCCAGTACTTC. This translates into CASSQDRKAGGSQETQYF.